This TCR beta chain came from a study of technical replicates of blood from a few donors. Germline CDR1 MNHNS, CDR2 SASEGT. This CDR3 region has 16 residues. Trimming at V came to 4 bases and at J to 4 bases, leaving 10 bases not matched to a gene. The protocol was immunoSEQ multiplex PCR, while the TCRdb copy is restricted to in-frame clones and leaves out a portion. This table has tens of thousands of clones, over 95% appearing once. The chain recombines TRBV6-1 with TRBJ1-5; 7 bases map to TRBD1. Material for sequencing was T cells isolated from PBMCs. The TCR originated in a human donor in good health. CDR3 in DNA: TGTGCCAGCAGTGTAACCACCGGGACAGAAAATCAGCCCCAGCATTTT. It is translated as CASSVTTGTENQPQHF.